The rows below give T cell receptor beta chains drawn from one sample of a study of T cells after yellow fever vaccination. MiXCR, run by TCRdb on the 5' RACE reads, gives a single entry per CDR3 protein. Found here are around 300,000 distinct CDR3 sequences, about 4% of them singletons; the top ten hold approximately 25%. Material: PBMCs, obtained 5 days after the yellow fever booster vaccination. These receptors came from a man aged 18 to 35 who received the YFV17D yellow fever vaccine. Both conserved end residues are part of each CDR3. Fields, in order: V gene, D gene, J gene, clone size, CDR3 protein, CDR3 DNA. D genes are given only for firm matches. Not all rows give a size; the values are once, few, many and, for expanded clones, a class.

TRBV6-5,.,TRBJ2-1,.,CASSYLKGGPYNEQFF,TGTGCCAGCAGTTACTTGAAAGGGGGGCCCTACAATGAGCAGTTCTTC
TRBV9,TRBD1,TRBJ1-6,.,CASRTGDSPLHF,TGTGCCAGCAGGACAGGGGATTCACCCCTCCACTTT
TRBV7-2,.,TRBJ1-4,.,CASTHSAGVRGEKLFF,TGTGCCAGCACTCACTCGGCGGGGGTTCGTGGTGAAAAACTGTTTTTT
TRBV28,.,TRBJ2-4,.,CASSLRVGRGPKNIQYF,TGTGCCAGCAGTTTGAGAGTTGGTCGGGGGCCGAAAAACATTCAGTACTTC
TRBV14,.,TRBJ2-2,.,CASSLGLTRNTGELFF,TGTGCCAGCAGCCTGGGACTCACCCGAAACACCGGGGAGCTGTTTTTT
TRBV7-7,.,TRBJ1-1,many,CASSPPEGGNTEAFF,TGTGCTAGCAGCCCCCCCGAGGGGGGGAACACTGAAGCTTTCTTT
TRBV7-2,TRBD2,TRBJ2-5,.,CASSSGLAGGRETQYF,TGTGCCAGCAGCTCGGGACTAGCGGGGGGTCGAGAGACCCAGTACTTC
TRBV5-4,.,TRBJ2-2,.,CASSFAGGTGELFF,TGTGCCAGCAGCTTTGCTGGGGGCACCGGGGAGCTGTTTTTT
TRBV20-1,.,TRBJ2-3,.,CSAIWDGGTDTQYF,TGCAGTGCAATCTGGGACGGGGGCACGGATACGCAGTATTTT
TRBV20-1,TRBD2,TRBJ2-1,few,CSASGLAAYNEQFF,TGCAGTGCTTCGGGACTAGCGGCCTACAATGAGCAGTTCTTC
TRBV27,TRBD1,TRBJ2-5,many,CASSSGTGVQETQYF,TGTGCCAGCAGCTCCGGGACAGGGGTTCAAGAGACCCAGTACTTC
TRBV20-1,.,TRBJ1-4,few,CSGSGIGNEKLFF,TGCAGTGGGAGCGGCATCGGTAATGAAAAACTGTTTTTT
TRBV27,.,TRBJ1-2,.,CASRATGHYGYTF,TGTGCCAGCAGGGCTACAGGGCACTATGGCTACACCTTC
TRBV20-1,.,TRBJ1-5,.,CSASVSQGGNQPQHF,TGCAGTGCTAGCGTTTCACAGGGTGGCAATCAGCCCCAGCATTTT
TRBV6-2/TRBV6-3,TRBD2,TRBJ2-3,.,CASSYFSGDTDTQYF,TGTGCCAGCAGTTACTTTAGCGGGGACACAGATACGCAGTATTTT
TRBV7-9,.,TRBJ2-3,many,CASSSETSTDTQYF,TGTGCCAGCAGCTCCGAGACTAGCACAGATACGCAGTATTTT
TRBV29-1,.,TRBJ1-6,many,CSVGEGHSPLHF,TGCAGCGTTGGGGAAGGGCACTCACCCCTCCACTTT
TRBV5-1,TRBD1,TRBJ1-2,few,CASSAGTGDYGYTF,TGCGCCAGCAGCGCCGGGACAGGGGACTATGGCTACACCTTC